The present TCR beta chain was sequenced within a study of blood T cell repertoires in COVID-19. The overall study: Specimens from acute and convalescent COVID-19 originated in the United States, Italy and Spain. T cells, B-cell-depleted T cells, or PBMCs provided the cDNA or gDNA that served as material.

Authors' analysis steps: Estimation of nucleated cell counts relied on the amplification of reference gene primers. Here immunoSEQ multiplex PCR was the method, and the copy in TCRdb shows in-frame clones only, minus some. V and J calls plus clone size are reproduced from that table; the DNA served to infer D and trimming. The sample lists 270,000 or so clones; 85% to 90% were seen once. Trimming took 1 base from V and 0 from J; bases not matched to a gene: 15. The CDR3 loop spans 19 amino acids. The germline V gene encodes CDR1 SQVTM and CDR2 ANQGSEA. The chain recombines TRBV29-1 with TRBJ2-3; 8 positions match TRBD2. The material sequenced was peripheral blood. This TCR was sampled from a man aged 35-49 years with acute or convalescent COVID-19. The DNA of the CDR3 is TGCAGCGTTGAAGGGATTAGGGGAGCGGGGGCACCTAGCACAGATACGCAGTATTTT. Its protein product is CSVEGIRGAGAPSTDTQYF.